The clone carrying this TCR beta chain was detected many times. Relative to the germline gene, one junction end is altered; a read error may explain this. TCRdb reanalysed the 5' RACE reads using MiXCR and keeps one entry per CDR3 protein. The sample has some 57,000 distinct CDR3 sequences, around 5% seen once. The record originates from a study of neurological immune-mediated disorders. The germline CDR1 and CDR2 sequences are SSHAT and FNYEAQ (reference sequence). CDR3 size: 14 residues. Sequenced material: PBMCs. This chain connects TRBV7-7 to TRBJ2-2, with D maybe TRBD1 (6 bases). The TCR sequence derives from a woman aged 45-65 years with multiple sclerosis. CDR3: CASSLAGAGGELFF. As DNA, the CDR3 is TGTGCTAGCAGCTTAGCAGGGGCCGGCGGGGAGCTGTTTTTT.